These 18 T cell receptor beta chains came from one sample sequenced in a study of blood T cells in healthy people across ages. A second PCR of roughly 7 to 11 cycles used a sample-barcoded 5' primer and a J-beta primer mix. TCRdb reprocessed the 5' RACE reads with MiXCR, giving one entry per CDR3 protein. The table lists some 900,000 distinct CDR3 sequences, around 46% of them singletons, with roughly 12% in the top ten. The sample was blood. These receptors all come from a young man in good health.

The chain has TRBV30 and TRBJ2-7; D may be TRBD1 (6 bases). Looked up from germline, CDR1 is GTSNPN and CDR2 is SVGIG (reference sequence). Trimming pared 4 bases from V and 4 bases from J, leaving 14 bases between. This CDR3 has 13 amino acids. CDR3 loop: CAWKQGYLYEQYF. CDR3 sequence (DNA): TGTGCCTGGAAGCAGGGGTACTTATACGAGCAGTACTTC. Complete variable domain (other parts from reference TRBV30 and TRBJ2-7): SQTIHQWPATLVQPVGSPLSLECTVEGTSNPNLYWYRQAAGRGLQLLFYSVGIGQISSEVPQNLSASRPQDRQFILSSKKLLLSDSGFYLCAWKQGYLYEQYFGPGTRLTVT.

V usage is TRBV6-5 and J usage is TRBJ2-1; 7 bases map to TRBD1. Germline loops: CDR1 MNHEY, CDR2 SVGAGI. The CDR3 is 16 amino acids. Trimming removed 5 bases from V and 0 bases from J; junction bases left unmatched: 7. CDR3 bases: TGTGCCAGCAGTCGCCTGGGACAGCCCTCCTACAATGAGCAGTTCTTC. This gives the protein CASSRLGQPSYNEQFF.

This clonotype was counted many times. This rearrangement joins TRBV5-1 to TRBJ2-7, with 7 bases fitting TRBD1. Trimming cost V 4 bases and J 3 bases; bases outside gene matches: 10. In germline, CDR1 is SGHRS, CDR2 YFSETQ. CDR3 length: 15 residues. In nucleotides, the CDR3 is TGCGCCAGCAGCCTAGATGGGACAGACTTCTACGAGCAGTACTTC. Translated, it gives CASSLDGTDFYEQYF. Drawing the rest from reference TRBV5-1 and TRBJ2-7, the complete variable domain is KAGVTQTPRYLIKTRGQQVTLSCSPISGHRSVSWYQQTPGQGLQFLFEYFSETQRNKGNFPGRFSGRQFSNSRSEMNVSTLELGDSALYLCASSLDGTDFYEQYFGPGTRLTVT.

Only a few counts were recorded for this clonotype. The V call is TRBV12-3 or TRBV12-4, the J call TRBJ2-2, with 9 positions matching TRBD2. This CDR3 comprises 16 residues. The J segment lost 1 base and the V segment lost 5 bases, leaving 5 bases of the junction unmatched. CDR3: CASSIPSGMNTGELFF. Here the CDR3 DNA reads TGTGCCAGCAGTATACCTAGCGGGATGAACACCGGGGAGCTGTTTTTT.

This clonotype was detected many times. The chain recombines TRBV10-3 with TRBJ2-5, with 8 bases matching TRBD2. Germline CDR1 reads ENHRY; CDR2 reads SYGVKD. This CDR3 is 13 amino acids long. Germline trimming cut 6 bases from V and 11 bases from J; bases unmatched to any gene: 11. The CDR3 DNA sequence: TGTGCCATCAGGCGCGGGGGGCCCAATGAGCAGTACTTC. It is translated as CAIRRGGPNEQYF.

This clonotype was seen more than once but under ten times. The rearrangement joins TRBV6-6 to TRBJ1-1; D not certain. The CDR3 is made up of 10 amino acids. V was trimmed by 4 bases and J by 10 bases, leaving 7 bases between them. Germline CDR1 reads MNHNY; CDR2 reads SVGAGI (reference sequence). This CDR3 reads CASSLQGAFF. In nucleotides, the CDR3 is TGTGCCAGCAGTTTACAAGGAGCTTTCTTT.

The chain recombines TRBV25-1 with TRBJ2-3; D could derive from TRBD1 or TRBD2 (5 bases each). Germline V gene data show CDR1 as MGHDK and CDR2 as SYGVNS. The CDR3 sequence is 15 residues long. Between the trimmed V and J ends, which lost 3 bases and 1 base, there was a span of 11 bases. CDR3 nucleotide sequence: TGTGCCAGCAGTGATTCGGGGCCCCGCACAGATACGCAGTATTTT. Translating gives CASSDSGPRTDTQYF.

As to this clonotype: A much larger clone is a single base away; this may be a read error. The rearrangement joins TRBV3-1 to TRBJ2-5; 7 nucleotides align to TRBD1. The J call may not be correct, given that the DNA end is closer to TRBJ2-7. Germline V gene lookup returns CDR1 LGHDT and CDR2 YNNKEL (reference sequence). The CDR3 extends over 15 amino acids. CDR3 loop: CASSQQRGPPYEQYF. The CDR3 DNA follows: TGTGCCAGCAGCCAACAAAGGGGGCCACCCTACGAGCAGTACTTC.

To note about this clonotype: One end of the junction fails to match germline, which may point to a read error. The chain carries TRBV29-1 and TRBJ1-6; D is unresolved. The CDR3 runs 13 residues. Germline V gene lookup returns CDR1 SQVTM and CDR2 ANQGSEA. The CDR3: CSVSRGYNSPPHF. The CDR3 DNA sequence: TGCAGCGTTTCTCGGGGTTATAATTCACCCCCCCACTTT.

This chain connects TRBV5-1 to TRBJ2-1; 7 nucleotides line up with TRBD1. This CDR3 has 15 residues. J lost 5 bases, V lost 1 base, and 6 bases had no gene match. Looked up from germline, CDR1 is SGHRS and CDR2 is YFSETQ. The CDR3, as DNA: TGCGCCAGCAGCTTGAGGGATCAGGGGGACAATGAGCAGTTCTTC. Encoded protein: CASSLRDQGDNEQFF.

This clonotype was detected ten times or more. The V and J genes are TRBV10-3 and TRBJ2-5; D not resolved. The CDR3 spans 13 residues. The V and J ends lost 3 bases and 1 base respectively, with 6 bases between them. Per the germline V gene, CDR1 is ENHRY and CDR2 is SYGVKD. CDR3 residues: CAISDGTQETQYF. DNA for the CDR3: TGTGCCATCAGTGACGGAACCCAAGAGACCCAGTACTTC.

This clonotype was counted between two and nine times. This sequence joins TRBV5-6 and TRBJ1-4, with D maybe TRBD1 (5 bases). This CDR3 contains 14 residues. V was pared by 7 bases and J by 5 bases, with 15 bases between. Germline V lookup: CDR1 SGHDT, CDR2 YYEEEE. The CDR3 region is CASGEGSRNEKLFF. The CDR3 DNA reads TGTGCCAGCGGTGAGGGGAGCCGAAATGAAAAACTGTTTTTT. The complete variable domain, with remaining parts taken from reference TRBV5-6 and TRBJ1-4, reads DAGVTQSPTHLIKTRGQQVTLRCSPKSGHDTVSWYQQALGQGPQFIFQYYEEEERQRGNFPDRFSGHQFPNYSSELNVNALLLGDSALYLCASGEGSRNEKLFFGSGTQLSVL.

The V and J genes are TRBV6-5 and TRBJ1-3; no definite D call. The germline V gene encodes CDR1 MNHEY and CDR2 SVGAGI. V lost 3 bases to trimming and J lost 1 base, with 13 bases between them. The CDR3 has 16 amino acids. This CDR3 reads CASSYKLGGSGNTIYF. In DNA form, the CDR3 reads TGTGCCAGCAGTTATAAACTAGGAGGGTCTGGAAACACCATATATTTT.

Concerning this clonotype itself: A much larger clone lies one base from this, so it may be a read error. The chain recombines TRBV4-1 with TRBJ2-1; D might be TRBD1 (6 bases). The CDR3 length is 15 residues. V was pared by 1 base and J by 4 bases, with 11 bases between. Per the germline V gene, CDR1 is MGHRA and CDR2 is YSYEKL. The CDR3 region has the DNA TGCGCCAGCAGCCAAGTAAGCAGGGGTTACAATGAGCAGTTCTTC. It is translated as CASSQVSRGYNEQFF.

In this sample, this clonotype turned up once. The chain has TRBV20-1 and TRBJ2-5, with 9 bases lining up with TRBD1. V dropped 2 bases and J dropped 6; count of bases not matched to a gene: 13. Germline CDR1 is DFQATT and CDR2 is SNEGSKA (reference sequence). The CDR3 runs 16 residues. The CDR3 DNA reads as TGCAGTGCTAGAATGGACAGGGGAGGGCCAGGGAAGACCCAGTACTTC. This codes for CSARMDRGGPGKTQYF.

This clonotype was seen a few times. J is TRBJ2-4 and V is TRBV7-2, with D possibly being TRBD2 (5 bases). TRBJ2-7 matches the DNA end more closely, so the J call is doubtful. This CDR3 contains 15 residues. Germline values: CDR1 SGHTA, CDR2 FQGNSA. CDR3 protein: CASSFRERTIYEQYF. Here the CDR3 DNA reads TGTGCCAGCAGCTTCCGGGAAAGAACCATCTACGAGCAGTACTTC.

This clonotype has ten or more counts. The chain links TRBV28 to TRBJ2-7, with a weak D call TRBD1 (6 bases). Germline lookup yields CDR1 MDHEN and CDR2 SYDVKM. With 6 bases removed from V and 2 bases from J, the gap between germline ends came to 8 bases. This CDR3 is 12 amino acids long. In nucleotides, the CDR3 is TGTGCCAGCAGAAGGGGGACCTACGAGCAGTACTTC. Residues: CASRRGTYEQYF.

Concerning this clonotype itself: One end of the junction fails to match germline, which may point to a read error. The DNA of the CDR3 is TGCGGTGCTAGCGGGGTGTCGCCCTACGAGCAGTACTTC. Protein product: CGASGVSPYEQYF. V is TRBV20-1 and J is TRBJ2-7, with 9 bases fitting TRBD2. This CDR3 contains 13 residues. The germline V gene has CDR1 DFQATT and CDR2 SNEGSKA (reference sequence).